This entry is about one TCR beta chain. This clone has only one observation. The target of this receptor is not known. No qualities accompany the bases; no much larger clone lies one base away. Donors formed part of the validation cohort, which comprised 120 subjects and was distinct from the first cohort of 550 to 850 subjects. These data belong to a study of cytomegalovirus exposure and HLA in healthy donors (dated by TCRdb to about 2017). Background for the entire study: According to a later analysis, one platform produced both the 100 to 150 validation repertoires and the 700 or so repertoires of the first cohort. The study was designed to test whether signatures of past pathogen exposure could be identified by cataloging public T cell receptors. Along with the roughly 670-subject first cohort, a separate validation cohort of 120 different subjects was used. To predict cytomegalovirus infection status, the study brought together high-throughput TCR immunosequencing, statistical association of individual TCRs with disease status, and machine learning. Study-level results and caveats: A later analysis found that TCRs clustered in the first cohort also tended to co-occur in the 95 to 150 validation repertoires, with approximately 93% of cluster scores above 0. A later analysis lacked HLA typing for the validation cohort, so it scored co-occurrence in that cohort across all 110 or so repertoires. The study gave a list of under 200 TCR beta chains associated with cytomegalovirus. In vitro tests confirmed that three of the cytomegalovirus-associated TCR beta chains recognize cytomegalovirus antigens. The classifier was reported to diagnose cytomegalovirus status with high specificity and sensitivity in both the original and validation cohorts. Most TCR sequences were observed very rarely across donors, whereas some public TCRs were present in many individuals. The authors suggested that the approach could potentially be generalized to other disease states and immunological phenotypes.

The CDR3, from cysteine to phenylalanine, totals 16 residues. Here the CDR3 DNA is all that survives: 48 bases in frame from base 1. According to the germline V gene, CDR1 reads MDHEN and CDR2 reads SYDVKM. V ends up 5 bases short and J 1 base short, with an unmatched junction base count of 10. Receptors were amplified or captured by the immunoSEQ multiplex PCR assay. The study's processing was this. A statistical classification framework was built for diagnosing cytomegalovirus status from the catalog of TCR beta chain sequences. What TCRdb holds here is the immuneACCESS table cut down to in-frame rearrangements. Part of the clones is not present; checked against another copy, under half of the missing clones reflect an unresolved V gene, and the others are unexplained. V, J and clone size are taken as reported in that table, and D and trimming were inferred from the DNA itself. Present in this sample are 250,000 or so clones, about 90% of which were seen just once. Of the sample, around 11% falls within the top ten clones.

Sequenced input: PBMCs. In this chain, TRBV28 is recombined with TRBJ1-1, with 7 middle bases fitting TRBD1. The sequence came from a man between 18 and 29 years old in good health and CMV-seropositive. The sequenced DNA: TGTGCCAGCAGTCATCCGGGGACAGATCAGAACACTGAAGCTTTCTTT. This translates into CASSHPGTDQNTEAFF.